This T cell receptor beta chain is from a study of T cells after yellow fever vaccination. Germline V gives CDR1 SGHRS, CDR2 YFSETQ. The V segment lost 4 bases and the J segment 14 bases; nucleotides outside the gene matches: 5. The CDR3 sequence is 11 residues long. MiXCR, run by TCRdb on the 5' RACE reads, gives a single entry per CDR3 protein. The sample has around 350,000 distinct CDR3 sequences; under 14% are singletons. The sample consisted of PBMCs, taken on the day of the first yellow fever vaccination. This TCR was recovered from a man aged 18 to 30 who received the YFV17D yellow fever vaccine. V and J are TRBV5-1 and TRBJ1-2; 10 nucleotides align to TRBD1. CDR3 amino acids: CASSLGTGETF. As DNA, the CDR3 is TGCGCCAGCAGCCTGGGGACAGGGGAGACCTTC.